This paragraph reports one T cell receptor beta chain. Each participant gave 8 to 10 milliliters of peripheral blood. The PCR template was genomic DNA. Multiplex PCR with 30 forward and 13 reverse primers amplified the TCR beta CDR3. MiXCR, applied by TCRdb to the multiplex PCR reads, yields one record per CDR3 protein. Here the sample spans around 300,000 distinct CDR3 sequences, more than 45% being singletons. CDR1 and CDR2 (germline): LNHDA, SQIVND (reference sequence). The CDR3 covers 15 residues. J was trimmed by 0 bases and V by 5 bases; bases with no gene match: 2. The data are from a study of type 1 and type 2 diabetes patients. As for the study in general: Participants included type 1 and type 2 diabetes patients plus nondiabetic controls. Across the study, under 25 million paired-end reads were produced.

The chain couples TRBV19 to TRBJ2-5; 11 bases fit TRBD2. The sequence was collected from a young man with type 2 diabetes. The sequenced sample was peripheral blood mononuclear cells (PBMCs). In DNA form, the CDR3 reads TGTGCCAGTAGTTTGGGACTAGCGGACCAAGAGACCCAGTACTTC. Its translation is CASSLGLADQETQYF.